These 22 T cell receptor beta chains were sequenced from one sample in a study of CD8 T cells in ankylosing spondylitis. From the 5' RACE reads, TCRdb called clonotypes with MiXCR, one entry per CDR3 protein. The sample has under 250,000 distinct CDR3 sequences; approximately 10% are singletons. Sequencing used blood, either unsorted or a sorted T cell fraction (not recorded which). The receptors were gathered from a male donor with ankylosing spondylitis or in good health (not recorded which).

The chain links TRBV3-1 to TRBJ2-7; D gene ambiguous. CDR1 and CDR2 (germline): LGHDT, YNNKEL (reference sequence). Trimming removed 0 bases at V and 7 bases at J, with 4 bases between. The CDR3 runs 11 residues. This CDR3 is CASSQEGEQYF. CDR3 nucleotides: TGTGCCAGCAGCCAAGAAGGTGAGCAGTACTTC.

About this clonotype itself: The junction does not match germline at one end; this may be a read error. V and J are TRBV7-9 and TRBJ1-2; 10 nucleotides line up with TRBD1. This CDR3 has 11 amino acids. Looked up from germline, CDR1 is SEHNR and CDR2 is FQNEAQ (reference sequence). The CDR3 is CANSLGTGVTF. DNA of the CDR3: TGTGCCAACAGCTTAGGGACAGGGGTCACCTTC.

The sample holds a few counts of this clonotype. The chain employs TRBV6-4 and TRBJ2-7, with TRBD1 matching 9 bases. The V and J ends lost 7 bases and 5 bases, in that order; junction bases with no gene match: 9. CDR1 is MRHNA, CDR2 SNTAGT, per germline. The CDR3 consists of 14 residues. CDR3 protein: CASMTDRGFDEQYF. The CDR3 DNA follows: TGTGCCAGCATGACGGACAGGGGCTTTGACGAGCAGTACTTC.

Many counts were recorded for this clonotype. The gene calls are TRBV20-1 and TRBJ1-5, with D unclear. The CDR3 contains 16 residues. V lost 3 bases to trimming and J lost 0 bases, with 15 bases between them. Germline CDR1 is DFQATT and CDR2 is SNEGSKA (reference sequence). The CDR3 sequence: CSASSTTGYSNQPQHF. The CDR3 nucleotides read TGCAGTGCTAGTAGTACGACGGGTTATAGCAATCAGCCCCAGCATTTT.

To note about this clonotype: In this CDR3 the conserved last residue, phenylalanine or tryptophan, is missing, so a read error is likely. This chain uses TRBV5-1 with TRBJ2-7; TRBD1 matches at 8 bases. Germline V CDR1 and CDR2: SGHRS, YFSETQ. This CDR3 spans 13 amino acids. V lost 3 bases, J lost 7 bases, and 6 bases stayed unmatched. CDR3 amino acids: CASSSDRGWEQYL. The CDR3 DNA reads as TGCGCCAGCAGCTCCGACAGGGGCTGGGAGCAGTACTTG.

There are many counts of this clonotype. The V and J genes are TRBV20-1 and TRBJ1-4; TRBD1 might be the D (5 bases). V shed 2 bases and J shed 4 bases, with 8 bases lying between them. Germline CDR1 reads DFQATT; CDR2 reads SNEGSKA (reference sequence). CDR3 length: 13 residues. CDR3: CSARQGFNEKLFF. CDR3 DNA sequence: TGCAGTGCTAGACAGGGATTTAATGAAAAACTGTTTTTT.

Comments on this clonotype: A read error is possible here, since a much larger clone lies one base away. The CDR3, as DNA: TGTGCCAGCAACTTGGGGGAGCAGGGTGAGCAGCCCCAGCATTTT. It translates to CASNLGEQGEQPQHF. The chain has TRBV5-6 and TRBJ1-5; TRBD1 might be the D (5 bases). CDR3 size: 15 residues. From germline, CDR1 is SGHDT and CDR2 YYEEEE.

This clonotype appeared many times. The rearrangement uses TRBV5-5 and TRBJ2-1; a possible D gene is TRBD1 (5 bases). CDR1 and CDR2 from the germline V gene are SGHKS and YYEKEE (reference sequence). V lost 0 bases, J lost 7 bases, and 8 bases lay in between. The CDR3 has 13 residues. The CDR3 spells CASSLDRSNEQFF. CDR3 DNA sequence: TGTGCCAGCAGCTTGGACAGGTCAAATGAGCAGTTCTTC. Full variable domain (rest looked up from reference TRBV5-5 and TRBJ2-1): DAGVTQSPTHLIKTRGQQVTLRCSPISGHKSVSWYQQVLGQGPQFIFQYYEKEERGRGNFPDRFSARQFPNYSSELNVNALLLGDSALYLCASSLDRSNEQFFGPGTRLTVL.

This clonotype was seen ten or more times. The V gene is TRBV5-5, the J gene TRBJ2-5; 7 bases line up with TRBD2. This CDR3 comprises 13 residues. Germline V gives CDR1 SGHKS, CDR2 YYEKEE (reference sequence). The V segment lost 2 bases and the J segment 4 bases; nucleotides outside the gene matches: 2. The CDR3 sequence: CASSFSSGETQYF. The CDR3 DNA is TGTGCCAGCAGCTTTTCTAGCGGAGAGACCCAGTACTTC.

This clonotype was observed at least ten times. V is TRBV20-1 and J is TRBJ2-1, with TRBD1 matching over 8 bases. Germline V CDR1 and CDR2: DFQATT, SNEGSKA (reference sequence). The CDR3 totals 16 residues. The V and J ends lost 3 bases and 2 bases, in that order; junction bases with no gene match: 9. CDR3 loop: CSASQPQGATYNEQFF. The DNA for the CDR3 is TGCAGTGCTAGCCAGCCCCAGGGGGCGACCTACAATGAGCAGTTCTTC.

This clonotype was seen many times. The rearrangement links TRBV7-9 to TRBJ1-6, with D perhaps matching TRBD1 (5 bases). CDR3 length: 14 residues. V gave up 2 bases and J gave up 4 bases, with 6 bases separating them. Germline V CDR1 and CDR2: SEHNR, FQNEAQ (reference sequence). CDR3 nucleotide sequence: TGTGCCAGCAGCTTAACAGGATATAATTCACCCCTCCACTTT. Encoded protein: CASSLTGYNSPLHF.

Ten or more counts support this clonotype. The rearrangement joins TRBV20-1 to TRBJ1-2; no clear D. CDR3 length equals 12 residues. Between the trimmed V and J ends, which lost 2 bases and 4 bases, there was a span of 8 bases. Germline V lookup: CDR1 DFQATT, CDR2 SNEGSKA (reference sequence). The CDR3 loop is CSARRAGYGYTF. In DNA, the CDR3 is TGCAGTGCTAGACGAGCGGGCTATGGCTACACCTTC.

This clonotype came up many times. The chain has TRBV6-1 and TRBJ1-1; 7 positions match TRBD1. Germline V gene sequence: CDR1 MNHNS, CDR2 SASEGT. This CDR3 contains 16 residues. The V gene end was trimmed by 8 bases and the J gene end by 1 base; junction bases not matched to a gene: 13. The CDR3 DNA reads TGTGCCAGCCGAGAGGGGGCACGGAAAGGGAACACTGAAGCTTTCTTT. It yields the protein CASREGARKGNTEAFF.

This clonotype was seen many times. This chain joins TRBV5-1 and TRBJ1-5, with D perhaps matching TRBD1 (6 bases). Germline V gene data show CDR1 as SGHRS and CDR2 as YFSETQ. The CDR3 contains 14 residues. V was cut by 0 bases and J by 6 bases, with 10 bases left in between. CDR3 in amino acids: CASSLEGEGQPQHF. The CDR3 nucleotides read TGCGCCAGCAGCTTGGAGGGGGAAGGTCAGCCCCAGCATTTT.

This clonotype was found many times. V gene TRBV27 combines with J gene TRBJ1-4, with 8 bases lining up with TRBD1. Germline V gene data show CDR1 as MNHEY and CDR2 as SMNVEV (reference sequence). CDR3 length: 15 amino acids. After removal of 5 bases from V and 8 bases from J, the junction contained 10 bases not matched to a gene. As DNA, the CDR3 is TGTGCCAGCAGTCCCTCAGGGGGCTCTTGGGAAAAACTGTTTTTT. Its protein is CASSPSGGSWEKLFF.

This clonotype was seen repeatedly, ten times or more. CDR3 nucleotides: TGTGCCAGTACTGCCGGGACAGCGAACACCGGGGAGCTGTTTTTT. Amino acid sequence: CASTAGTANTGELFF. V is TRBV2 and J is TRBJ2-2; 7 nucleotides match TRBD1. Germline lookup yields CDR1 SNHLY and CDR2 FYNNEI. The trim removed 9 bases at V and 0 bases at J, leaving 7 bases unmatched. The CDR3 sequence is 15 residues long. The whole variable domain, filled in from reference TRBV2 and TRBJ2-2, reads EPEVTQTPSHQVTQMGQEVILRCVPISNHLYFYWYRQILGQKVEFLVSFYNNEISEKSEIFDDQFSVERPDGSNFTLKIRSTKLEDSAMYFCASTAGTANTGELFFGEGSRLTVL.

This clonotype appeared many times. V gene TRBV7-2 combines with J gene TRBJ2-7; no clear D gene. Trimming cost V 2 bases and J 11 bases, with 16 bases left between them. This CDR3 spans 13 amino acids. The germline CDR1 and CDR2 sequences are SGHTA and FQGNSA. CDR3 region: CASSLNLATSEYF. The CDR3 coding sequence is TGTGCCAGCAGCTTAAATTTGGCTACGAGCGAGTACTTC.

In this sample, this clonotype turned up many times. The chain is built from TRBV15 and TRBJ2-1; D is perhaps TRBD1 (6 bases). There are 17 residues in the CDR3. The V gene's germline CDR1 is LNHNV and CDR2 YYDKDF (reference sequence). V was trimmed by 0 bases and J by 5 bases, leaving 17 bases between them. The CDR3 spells CATSRDLEGSGDNEQFF. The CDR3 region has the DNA TGTGCCACCAGCAGAGATCTAGAAGGGTCAGGGGACAATGAGCAGTTCTTC.

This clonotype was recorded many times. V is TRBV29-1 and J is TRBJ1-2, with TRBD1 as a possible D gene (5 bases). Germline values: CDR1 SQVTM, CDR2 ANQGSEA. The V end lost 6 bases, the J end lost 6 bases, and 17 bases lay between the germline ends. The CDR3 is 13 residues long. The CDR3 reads CSVTRGRDHGYTF. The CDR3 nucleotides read TGCAGCGTCACCCGAGGCAGGGATCATGGCTACACCTTC.

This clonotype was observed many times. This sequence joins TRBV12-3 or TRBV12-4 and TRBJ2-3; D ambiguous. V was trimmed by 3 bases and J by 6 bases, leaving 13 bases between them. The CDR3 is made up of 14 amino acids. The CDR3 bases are TGTGCCAGCAGTTTCGGGCTAATGAGCGATACGCAGTATTTT. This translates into CASSFGLMSDTQYF.

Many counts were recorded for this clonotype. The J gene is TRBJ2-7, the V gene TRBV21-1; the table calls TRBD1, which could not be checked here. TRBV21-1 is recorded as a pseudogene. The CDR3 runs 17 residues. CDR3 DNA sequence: TGTGCCAGCAGCAAAGCCTCAAGGACAGGGGTATCCTACGAGCAGTACTTC. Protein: CASSKASRTGVSYEQYF.

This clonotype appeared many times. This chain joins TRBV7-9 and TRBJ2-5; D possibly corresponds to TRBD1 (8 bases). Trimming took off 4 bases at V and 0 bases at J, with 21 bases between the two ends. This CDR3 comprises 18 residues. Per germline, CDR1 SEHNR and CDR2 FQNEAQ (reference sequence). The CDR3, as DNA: TGTGCCAGCAGCTCCCGAAGGCAACAGGGGGGGTACCAAGAGACCCAGTACTTC. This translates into CASSSRRQQGGYQETQYF.